The T cell receptor beta chain described here comes from a study of shared clonotypes between healthy human individuals. Per the authors' pipeline: Junction-only immunoSEQ data arrived without quality scores, meaning filtering differed. Assay: immunoSEQ multiplex PCR; the TCRdb copy retains only in-frame clones and omits some. V and J calls and clone size are as listed in that table; D and trimming were resolved from the DNA. The data contain 450,000 to 600,000 clones, 75% to 85% of them singletons. As for this clone: What it recognizes is unknown.

J lost 0 bases, V lost 7 bases, and 8 bases had no gene match. Per the germline V gene, CDR1 is LNHDA and CDR2 is SQIVND (reference sequence). The CDR3 runs to 16 residues. Findings and limits, study-wide: Represented diversity, genetic and exposure-history alike, was limited by few donors. Clonotype sharing levels among donors were expected to vary with sequencing depth. The study sampled only blood, and tissue repertoires likely differ.

V is TRBV19 and J is TRBJ2-1; TRBD2 matches at 8 bases. This clonotype was sampled from a woman aged 40 to 55 in good health. Some clones in this sample may be carry-over from other donors' samples. Sequenced material: PBMCs. CDR3 bases: TGTGCCAGTACAGGCGGGAGGCTCCGCTCCTACAATGAGCAGTTCTTC. Its translation is CASTGGRLRSYNEQFF.